This paragraph covers one T cell receptor (beta chain) sequence. The antigen remains unidentified. From germline, CDR1 is LNHDA and CDR2 SQIVND (reference sequence). The trim removed 3 bases at V and 2 bases at J, leaving 6 bases unmatched. The CDR3 consists of 17 residues. Both 60 Vbeta primers and 13 Jbeta primers went into the PCR. Assay: immunoSEQ multiplex PCR; the TCRdb copy retains only in-frame clones and omits some. The sample consists of about 110,000 clones, approximately 79% of them appearing once. This sample was taken from a study of cytomegalovirus exposure and HLA in healthy donors. Regarding the study as a whole: It has been reported that TCR beta sequences accurately predicted the HLA-A and HLA-B alleles of most subjects.

This chain links TRBV19 with TRBJ2-2, with 10 bases identical to TRBD2. Sequencing input: PBMCs. This clonotype originated in a man aged 30 to 45 in good health and CMV-seropositive. CDR3 region: CASSIRLAGENTGELFF. In DNA, the CDR3 is TGTGCCAGTAGTATTCGTCTAGCGGGGGAAAACACCGGGGAGCTGTTTTTT.